This T cell receptor beta chain comes out of a study of T cells expressing NK-cell markers. Study in general: Cells sorted as CD3+CD56+NKG2C+, CD3+CD56+NKG2C- and CD3+CD56-NKG2C+ T cells supplied the TCR beta repertoires. Of eight sequenced donors, seven were HCMV-seropositive and one HCMV-seronegative. Study-level results: Questions lingered over whether expanded NKG2C+ T cell clones were HCMV-specific. Several donors likewise had their CD3+CD56-NKG2C+ fraction led by these clonotypes.

Germline lookup yields CDR1 MGHRA and CDR2 YSYEKL. The CDR3 spans 16 residues. TCRdb re-called the 5' RACE reads and shows each CDR3 protein once, DNA omitted. This repertoire includes a few hundred thousand distinct CDR3 sequences. As regards this clonotype: Its antigen is unknown.

Sequenced: blood T cells: a sorted CD56 or NKG2C T cell subset, CD4+ or CD8+ T cells, or bulk PBMC T cells (not recorded which). The V gene is TRBV4-1, the J gene TRBJ2-2; TCRdb picks TRBD1, but there is no DNA to check that call. The TCR sequence derives from a man aged 18-70 years in good health. This CDR3 reads CASSQRDRGRTGELFF.